Sequencing of this TCR beta chain was carried out in a study of patients and donors after allogeneic stem cell transplantation. TCRdb reanalysed the RT-PCR reads using MiXCR and keeps one entry per CDR3 protein. In the table there are some 960,000 distinct CDR3 sequences, approximately 19% of which are singletons. The receptor's source is a human donor who was either an allogeneic HSCT recipient or a stem cell or donor lymphocyte infusion donor (not recorded which). It is not recorded whose cells these are; they may come from a transplant donor. Source material: blood, either unsorted or a sorted T cell fraction (not recorded which).

The CDR3, as DNA: TGTGCCAGCAGCGAGGGGGACAGGGGGTCCTATGGCTACACCTTC. Translated: CASSEGDRGSYGYTF. The J gene is TRBJ1-2, the V gene TRBV9; 11 bases map to TRBD1. The trim removed 3 bases at V and 4 bases at J, leaving 5 bases unmatched. The CDR3 is 15 amino acids. The V gene's germline CDR1 is SGDLS and CDR2 YYNGEE.